This T cell receptor (beta chain) was sequenced in a study of blood T cells in healthy people across ages. It was with a sample-barcoded 5' primer and a J-beta primer mix that a second PCR of roughly 6 to 11 cycles was run. Each cDNA molecule received a tag from a template-switch adaptor that had 12 random nucleotides. TCRdb fed the 5' RACE reads into MiXCR, producing one record per CDR3 protein. Altogether almost 550,000 distinct CDR3 sequences are present, about 24% being singletons, with the ten largest covering 8.7%. Total RNA extracted from each sample amounted to at least 5 micrograms. Trimming took 3 bases from V and 0 from J, leaving 9 bases between them. CDR3 length: 16 residues. CDR1 and CDR2 from the germline V gene are ENHRY and SYGVKD. Another study also made use of these data, one on T cells of mothers and their children. From that report: Sequencing revealed no T cell clones that were persistent and microchimeric.

The sequenced sample was blood. This TCR was recovered from a boy between 10 and 17 years old in good health. The chain recombines TRBV10-3 with TRBJ2-6; D remains ambiguous. The CDR3, as DNA: TGTGCCATCAGTGAAGGGCGGACCTCTGGGGCCAACGTCCTGACTTTC. Encoded protein: CAISEGRTSGANVLTF.